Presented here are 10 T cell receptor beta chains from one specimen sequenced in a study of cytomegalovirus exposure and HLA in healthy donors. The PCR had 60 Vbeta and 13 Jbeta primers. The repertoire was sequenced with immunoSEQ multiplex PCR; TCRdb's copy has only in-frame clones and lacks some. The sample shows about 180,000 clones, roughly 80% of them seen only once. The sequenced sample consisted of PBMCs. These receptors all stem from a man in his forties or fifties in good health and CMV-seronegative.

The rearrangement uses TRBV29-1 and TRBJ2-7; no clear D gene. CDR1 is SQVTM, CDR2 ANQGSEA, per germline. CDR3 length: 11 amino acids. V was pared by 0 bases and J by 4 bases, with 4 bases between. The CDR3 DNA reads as TGCAGCGTTGAAGATCGGTACGAGCAGTACTTC. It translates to CSVEDRYEQYF.

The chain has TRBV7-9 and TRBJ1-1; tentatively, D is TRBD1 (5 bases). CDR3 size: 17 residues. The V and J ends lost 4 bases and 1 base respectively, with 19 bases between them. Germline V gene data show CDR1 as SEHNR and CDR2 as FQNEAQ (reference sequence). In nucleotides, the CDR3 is TGTGCCAGCAGCTCCCCGGTCGCAGGGCGGGAGAACACTGAAGCTTTCTTT. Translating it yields CASSSPVAGRENTEAFF.

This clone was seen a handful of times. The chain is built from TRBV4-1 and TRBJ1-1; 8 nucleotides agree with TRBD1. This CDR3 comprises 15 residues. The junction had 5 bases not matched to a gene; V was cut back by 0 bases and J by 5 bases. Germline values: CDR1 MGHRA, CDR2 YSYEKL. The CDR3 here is CASSQDPDRVTEAFF. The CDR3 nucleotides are TGCGCCAGCAGCCAAGATCCGGACAGGGTGACTGAAGCTTTCTTT.

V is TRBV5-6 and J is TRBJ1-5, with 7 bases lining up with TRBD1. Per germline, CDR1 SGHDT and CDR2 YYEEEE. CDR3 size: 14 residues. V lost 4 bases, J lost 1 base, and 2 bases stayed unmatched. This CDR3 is CASSTGQSNQPQHF. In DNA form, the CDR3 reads TGTGCCAGCAGCACGGGACAGAGCAATCAGCCCCAGCATTTT.

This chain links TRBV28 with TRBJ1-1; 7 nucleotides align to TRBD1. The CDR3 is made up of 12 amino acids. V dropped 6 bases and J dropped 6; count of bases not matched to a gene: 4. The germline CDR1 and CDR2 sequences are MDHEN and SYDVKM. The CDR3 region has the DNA TGTGCCAGCAGCTCGGGACAGCCTGAAGCTTTCTTT. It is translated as CASSSGQPEAFF.

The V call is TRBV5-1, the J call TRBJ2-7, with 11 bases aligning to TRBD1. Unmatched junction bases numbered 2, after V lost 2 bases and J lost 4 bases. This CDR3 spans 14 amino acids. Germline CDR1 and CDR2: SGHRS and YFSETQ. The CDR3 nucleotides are TGCGCCAGCAGCTTCGGGACAGGGGGGTACGAGCAGTACTTC. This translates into CASSFGTGGYEQYF. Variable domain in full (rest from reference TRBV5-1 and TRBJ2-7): KAGVTQTPRYLIKTRGQQVTLSCSPISGHRSVSWYQQTPGQGLQFLFEYFSETQRNKGNFPGRFSGRQFSNSRSEMNVSTLELGDSALYLCASSFGTGGYEQYFGPGTRLTVT.

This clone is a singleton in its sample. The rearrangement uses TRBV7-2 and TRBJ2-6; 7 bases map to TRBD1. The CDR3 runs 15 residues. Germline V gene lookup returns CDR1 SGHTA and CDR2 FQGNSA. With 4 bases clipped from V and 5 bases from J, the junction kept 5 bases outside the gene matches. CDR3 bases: TGTGCCAGCAGCTCGACAGGGTCTCGGGCCAACGTCCTGACTTTC. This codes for CASSSTGSRANVLTF. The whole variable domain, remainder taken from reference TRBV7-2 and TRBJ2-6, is GAGVSQSPSNKVTEKGKDVELRCDPISGHTALYWYRQSLGQGLEFLIYFQGNSAPDKSGLPSDRFSAERTGGSVSTLTIQRTQQEDSAVYLCASSSTGSRANVLTFGAGSRLTVL.

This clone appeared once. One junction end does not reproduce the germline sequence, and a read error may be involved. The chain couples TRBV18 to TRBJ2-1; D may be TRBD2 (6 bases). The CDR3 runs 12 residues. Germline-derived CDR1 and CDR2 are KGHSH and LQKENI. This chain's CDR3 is CASSELDYDQFF. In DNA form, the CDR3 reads TGTGCCAGCTCAGAGTTGGACTATGACCAGTTCTTC. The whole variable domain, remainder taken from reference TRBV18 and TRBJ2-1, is NAGVMQNPRHLVRRRGQEARLRCSPMKGHSHVYWYRQLPEEGLKFMVYLQKENIIDESGMPKERFSAEFPKEGPSILRIQQVVRGDSAAYFCASSELDYDQFFGPGTRLTVL.

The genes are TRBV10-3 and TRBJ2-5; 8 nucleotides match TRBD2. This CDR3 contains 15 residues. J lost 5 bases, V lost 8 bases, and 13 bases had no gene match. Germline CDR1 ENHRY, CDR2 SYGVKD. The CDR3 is CAIPLGAGELETQYF. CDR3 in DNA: TGTGCCATCCCCCTGGGAGCGGGAGAATTGGAGACCCAGTACTTC.

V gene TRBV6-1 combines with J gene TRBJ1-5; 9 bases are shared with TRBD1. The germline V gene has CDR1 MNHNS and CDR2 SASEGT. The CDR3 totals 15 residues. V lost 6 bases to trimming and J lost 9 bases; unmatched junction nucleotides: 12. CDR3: CASRTGQGIFGPQHF. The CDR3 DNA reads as TGTGCCAGCAGGACGGGACAGGGTATTTTCGGGCCCCAGCATTTT.